This T cell receptor (beta chain) was sequenced during a study of molecular identifiers for immune sequencing clone quantification. This clonotype was counted ten times or more. TCRdb passed the PCR reads through MiXCR, listing each CDR3 protein once. Of over 600,000 distinct CDR3 sequences in the sample, just under 20% are singletons; the top ten hold 0.85% to 0.9%. This CDR3 has 13 amino acids. Trimming cost V 3 bases and J 4 bases; bases outside gene matches: 1. Germline V gives CDR1 SEHNR, CDR2 FQNEAQ (reference sequence). This sequence joins TRBV7-9 and TRBJ2-5; 8 nucleotides align to TRBD2. The sequencing sample was made of naive CD8+ T cells from blood, with Jurkat cell RNA spiked in. The sample's subset: FACS-sorted CD8+CD4-CCR7+CD45RA+ naive T cells. The TCR comes from a human donor in good health. Some libraries in this study had Jurkat cell RNA spiked in. The CDR3 sequence is CASSFGLAETQYF. The DNA for the CDR3 is TGTGCCAGCAGCTTTGGACTAGCAGAGACCCAGTACTTC.